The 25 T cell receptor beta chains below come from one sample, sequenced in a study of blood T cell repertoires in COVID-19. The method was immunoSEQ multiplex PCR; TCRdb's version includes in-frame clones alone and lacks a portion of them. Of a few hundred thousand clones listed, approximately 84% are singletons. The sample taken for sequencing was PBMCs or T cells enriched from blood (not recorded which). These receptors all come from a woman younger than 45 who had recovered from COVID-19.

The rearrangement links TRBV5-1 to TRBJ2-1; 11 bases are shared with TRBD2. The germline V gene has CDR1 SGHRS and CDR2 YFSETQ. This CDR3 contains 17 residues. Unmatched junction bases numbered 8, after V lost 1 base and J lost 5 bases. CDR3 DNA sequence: TGCGCCAGCAGCTTGTTCTCCCTAGCGGGGGGCCACAATGAGCAGTTCTTC. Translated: CASSLFSLAGGHNEQFF. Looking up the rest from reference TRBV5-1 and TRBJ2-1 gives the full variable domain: KAGVTQTPRYLIKTRGQQVTLSCSPISGHRSVSWYQQTPGQGLQFLFEYFSETQRNKGNFPGRFSGRQFSNSRSEMNVSTLELGDSALYLCASSLFSLAGGHNEQFFGPGTRLTVL.

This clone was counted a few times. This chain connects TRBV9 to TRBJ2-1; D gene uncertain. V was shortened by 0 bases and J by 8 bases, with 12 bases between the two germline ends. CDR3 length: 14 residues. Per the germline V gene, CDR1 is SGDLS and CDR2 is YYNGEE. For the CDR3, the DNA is TGTGCCAGCAGCGTAGGTCCGAAAGAGGATGAGCAGTTCTTC. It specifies CASSVGPKEDEQFF.

In DNA form, the CDR3 reads TGCAGCGTATCGACAACCCTACTTGCGTTCTTC. This codes for CSVSTTLLAFF. This sequence joins TRBV29-1 and TRBJ2-1; D unresolved. The CDR3 sequence is 11 residues long. Germline CDR1 and CDR2: SQVTM and ANQGSEA. Trimming cost V 6 bases and J 15 bases, with 18 bases left between them.

This CDR3 is CASSRSAGVRTDTQYF. The CDR3 DNA reads TGTGCCAGCAGCCGAAGCGCAGGGGTCAGGACAGATACGCAGTATTTT. This sequence joins TRBV3-1 (or the pseudogene TRBV3-2) and TRBJ2-3, with D tentatively TRBD1 (6 bases). Germline V CDR1 and CDR2: LGHDT, YNNKEL (reference sequence). With 4 bases removed from V and 3 bases from J, the gap between germline ends came to 17 bases. The CDR3 is made up of 16 amino acids.

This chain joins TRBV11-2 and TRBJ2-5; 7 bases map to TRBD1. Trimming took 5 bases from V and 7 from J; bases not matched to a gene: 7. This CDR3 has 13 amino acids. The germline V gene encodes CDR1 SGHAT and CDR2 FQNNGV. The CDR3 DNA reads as TGTGCCAGCAGCCAAGACAGGGACGGGACCCAGTACTTC. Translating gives CASSQDRDGTQYF.

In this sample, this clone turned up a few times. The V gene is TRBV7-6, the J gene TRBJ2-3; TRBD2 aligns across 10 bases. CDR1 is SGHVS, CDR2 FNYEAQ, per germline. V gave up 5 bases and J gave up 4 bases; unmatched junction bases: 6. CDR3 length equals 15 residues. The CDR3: CASSRSGGAADTQYF. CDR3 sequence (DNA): TGTGCCAGCAGCCGAAGCGGGGGGGCTGCAGATACGCAGTATTTT.

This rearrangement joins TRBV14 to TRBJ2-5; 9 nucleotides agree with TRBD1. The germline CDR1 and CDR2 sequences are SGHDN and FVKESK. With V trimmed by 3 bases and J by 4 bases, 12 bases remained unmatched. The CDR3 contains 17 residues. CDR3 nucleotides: TGTGCCAGCAGCCATGTGTCCGGGACAGGGTTACGAGAGACCCAGTACTTC. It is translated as CASSHVSGTGLRETQYF.

CDR3 DNA sequence: TGTGCCAGCAGTCCCAGGGCGGGGGGAAGCACAGATACGCAGTATTTT. Translating gives CASSPRAGGSTDTQYF. This sequence joins TRBV2 and TRBJ2-3, with 8 bases identical to TRBD2. The germline V gene encodes CDR1 SNHLY and CDR2 FYNNEI. The CDR3 spans 16 residues. V was clipped by 5 bases and J by 0 bases; unmatched bases: 7.

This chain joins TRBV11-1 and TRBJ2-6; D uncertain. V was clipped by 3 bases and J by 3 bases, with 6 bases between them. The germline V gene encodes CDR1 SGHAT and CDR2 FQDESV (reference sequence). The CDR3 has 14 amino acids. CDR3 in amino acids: CASSFPGGANVLTF. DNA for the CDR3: TGTGCCAGCAGCTTCCCCGGTGGGGCCAACGTCCTGACTTTC. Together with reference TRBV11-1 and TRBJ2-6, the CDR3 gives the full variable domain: EAEVAQSPRYKITEKSQAVAFWCDPISGHATLYWYRQILGQGPELLVQFQDESVVDDSQLPKDRFSAERLKGVDSTLKIQPAELGDSAMYLCASSFPGGANVLTFGAGSRLTVL.

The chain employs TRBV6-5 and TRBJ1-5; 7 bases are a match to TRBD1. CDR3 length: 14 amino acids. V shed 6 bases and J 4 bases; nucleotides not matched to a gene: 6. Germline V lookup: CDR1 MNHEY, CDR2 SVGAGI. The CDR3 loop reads CASRPGTANQPQHF. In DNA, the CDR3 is TGTGCCAGCAGACCCGGGACAGCTAATCAGCCCCAGCATTTT.

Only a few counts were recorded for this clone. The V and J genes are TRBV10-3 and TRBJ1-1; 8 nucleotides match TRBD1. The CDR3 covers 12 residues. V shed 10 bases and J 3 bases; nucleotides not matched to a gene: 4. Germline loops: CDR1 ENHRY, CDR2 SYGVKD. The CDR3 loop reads CATGQGDTEAFF. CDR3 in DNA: TGTGCCACCGGACAGGGAGACACTGAAGCTTTCTTT.

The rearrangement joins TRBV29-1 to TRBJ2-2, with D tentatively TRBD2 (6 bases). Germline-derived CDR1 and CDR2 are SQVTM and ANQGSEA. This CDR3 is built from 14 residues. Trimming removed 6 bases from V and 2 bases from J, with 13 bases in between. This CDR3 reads CSVDGGLNTGELFF. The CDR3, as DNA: TGCAGCGTGGATGGAGGGCTCAACACCGGGGAGCTGTTTTTT.

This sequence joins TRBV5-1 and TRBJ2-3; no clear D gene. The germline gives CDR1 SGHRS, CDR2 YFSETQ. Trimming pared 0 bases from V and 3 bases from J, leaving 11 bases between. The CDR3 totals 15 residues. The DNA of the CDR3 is TGCGCCAGCAGCTTGGGAGGTGTCGGGACAGATACGCAGTATTTT. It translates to CASSLGGVGTDTQYF.

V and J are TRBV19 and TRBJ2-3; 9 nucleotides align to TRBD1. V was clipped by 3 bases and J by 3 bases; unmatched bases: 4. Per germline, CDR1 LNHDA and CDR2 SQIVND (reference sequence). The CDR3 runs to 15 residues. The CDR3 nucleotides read TGTGCCAGTAGTATTGACAGGGGGATAACAGATACGCAGTATTTT. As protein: CASSIDRGITDTQYF.

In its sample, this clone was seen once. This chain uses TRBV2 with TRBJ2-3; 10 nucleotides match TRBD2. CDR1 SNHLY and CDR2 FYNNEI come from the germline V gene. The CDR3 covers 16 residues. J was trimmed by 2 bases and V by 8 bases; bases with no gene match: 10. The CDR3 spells CASRPLAGGSTDTQYF. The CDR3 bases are TGTGCCAGCCGGCCCTTAGCGGGGGGATCCACAGATACGCAGTATTTT.

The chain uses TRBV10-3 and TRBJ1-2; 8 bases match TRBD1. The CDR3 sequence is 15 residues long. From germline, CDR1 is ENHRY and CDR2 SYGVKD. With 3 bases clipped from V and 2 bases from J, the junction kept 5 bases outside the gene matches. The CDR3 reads CAISDGQGLNYGYTF. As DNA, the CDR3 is TGTGCCATCAGTGACGGACAGGGTCTAAACTATGGCTACACCTTC.

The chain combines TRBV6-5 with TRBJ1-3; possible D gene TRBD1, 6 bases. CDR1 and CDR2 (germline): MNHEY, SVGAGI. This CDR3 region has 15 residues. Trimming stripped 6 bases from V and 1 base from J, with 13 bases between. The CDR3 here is CASSPGTPSGNTIYF. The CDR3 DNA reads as TGTGCCAGCAGCCCCGGGACACCTTCTGGAAACACCATATATTTT.

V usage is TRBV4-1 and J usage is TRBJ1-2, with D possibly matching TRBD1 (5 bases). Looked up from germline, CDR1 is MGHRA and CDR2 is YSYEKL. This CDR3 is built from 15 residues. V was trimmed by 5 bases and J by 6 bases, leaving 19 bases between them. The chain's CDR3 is CASSSRKGEYNGYTF. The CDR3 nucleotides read TGCGCCAGCAGCTCGAGGAAAGGGGAATATAATGGCTACACCTTC.

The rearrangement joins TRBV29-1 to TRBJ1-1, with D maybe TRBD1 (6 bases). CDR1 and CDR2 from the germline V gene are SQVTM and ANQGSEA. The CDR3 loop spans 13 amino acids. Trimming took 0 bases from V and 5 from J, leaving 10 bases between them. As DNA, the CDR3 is TGCAGCGTTGAAGAGGGGGCGGCGACTGAAGCTTTCTTT. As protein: CSVEEGAATEAFF. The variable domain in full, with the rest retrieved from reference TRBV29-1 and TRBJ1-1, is SAVISQKPSRDICQRGTSLTIQCQVDSQVTMMFWYRQQPGQSLTLIATANQGSEATYESGFVIDKFPISRPNLTFSTLTVSNMSPEDSSIYLCSVEEGAATEAFFGQGTRLTVV.

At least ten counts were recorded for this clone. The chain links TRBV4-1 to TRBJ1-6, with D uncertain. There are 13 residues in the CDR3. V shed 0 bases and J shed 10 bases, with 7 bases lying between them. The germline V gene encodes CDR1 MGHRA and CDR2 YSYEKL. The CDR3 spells CASSQDFVSPLHF. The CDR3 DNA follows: TGCGCCAGCAGCCAAGATTTCGTCTCACCCCTCCACTTT.

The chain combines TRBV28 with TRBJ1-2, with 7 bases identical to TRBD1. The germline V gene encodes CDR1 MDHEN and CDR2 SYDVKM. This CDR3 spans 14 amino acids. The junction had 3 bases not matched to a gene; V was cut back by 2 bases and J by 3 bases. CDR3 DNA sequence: TGTGCCAGCAGTTTACTTGGGACAGACTATGGCTACACCTTC. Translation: CASSLLGTDYGYTF.

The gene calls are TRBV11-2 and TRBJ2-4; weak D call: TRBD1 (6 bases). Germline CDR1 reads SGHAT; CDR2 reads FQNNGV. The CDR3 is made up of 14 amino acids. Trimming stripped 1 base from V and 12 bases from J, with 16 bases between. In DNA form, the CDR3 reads TGTGCCAGCAGCTTAGCTCCCAGGGGACGTAATCAGTACTTC. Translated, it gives CASSLAPRGRNQYF.

The CDR3 sequence: CASSQDGGQGNQPQHF. CDR3 DNA sequence: TGCGCCAGCAGCCAAGACGGGGGACAGGGTAACCAGCCCCAGCATTTT. The chain combines TRBV4-1 with TRBJ1-5; 9 bases are a match to TRBD1. Germline trimming cut 0 bases from V and 7 bases from J; bases unmatched to any gene: 7. The germline V gene encodes CDR1 MGHRA and CDR2 YSYEKL. The CDR3 length is 16 residues.

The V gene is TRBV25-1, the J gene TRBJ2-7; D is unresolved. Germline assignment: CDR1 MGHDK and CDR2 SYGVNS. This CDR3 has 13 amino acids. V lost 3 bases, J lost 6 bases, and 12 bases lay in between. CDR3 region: CASSDNRVREQYF. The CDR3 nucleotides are TGTGCCAGCAGTGACAATCGGGTGCGCGAGCAGTACTTC.

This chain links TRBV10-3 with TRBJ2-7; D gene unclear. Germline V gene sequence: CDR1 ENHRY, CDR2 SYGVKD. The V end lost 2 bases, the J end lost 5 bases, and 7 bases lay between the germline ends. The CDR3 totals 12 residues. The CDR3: CAISERGDEQYF. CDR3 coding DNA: TGTGCCATCAGTGAGCGCGGAGACGAGCAGTACTTC.